A single sample gave rise to the 14 T cell receptor beta chains below, sequenced in a study of cytomegalovirus exposure and HLA in healthy donors. The PCR had 60 Vbeta and 13 Jbeta primers. Produced via immunoSEQ multiplex PCR; TCRdb's table is partial and in-frame only. Of 90,000 to 150,000 clones in the sample, 77% were seen once. The sequenced material came from PBMCs. These TCRs come from a man aged 35 to 55 in good health and CMV-seropositive.

The chain recombines TRBV5-8 with TRBJ2-1, with D unresolved. CDR3 length equals 15 residues. The germline V gene encodes CDR1 SGHTS and CDR2 YDEGEE. V lost 1 base to trimming and J lost 0 bases, with 8 bases between them. The CDR3 loop reads CASSLSRSSYNEQFF. CDR3 DNA: TGTGCCAGCAGCTTGTCTCGGAGCTCCTACAATGAGCAGTTCTTC.

The V call is TRBV7-2, the J call TRBJ2-5, with 8 bases aligning to TRBD1. The DNA end is a closer match to TRBJ2-7, so the J assignment may be wrong. The germline V gene encodes CDR1 SGHTA and CDR2 FQGNSA. The CDR3 has 17 amino acids. The CDR3 protein is CASSLPDRDRTSYEQYF. The CDR3 bases are TGTGCCAGCAGCTTACCCGACCGGGACAGGACCTCCTACGAGCAGTACTTC.

V and J are TRBV25-1 and TRBJ2-5, with 8 bases matching TRBD1. CDR1 is MGHDK and CDR2 is SYGVNS in the germline V gene. With V trimmed by 7 bases and J by 1 base, 2 bases remained unmatched. The CDR3 has 13 amino acids. CDR3 in DNA: TGTGCCAGCACCCAGGGGGCCCAAGAGACCCAGTACTTC. Protein: CASTQGAQETQYF.

This sequence joins TRBV30 and TRBJ2-5; 12 bases are shared with TRBD2. Germline V gene sequence: CDR1 GTSNPN, CDR2 SVGIG (reference sequence). The CDR3 spans 17 residues. The J segment lost 0 bases and the V segment lost 4 bases, leaving 9 bases of the junction unmatched. The CDR3 loop reads CAWMRGLAGRYQETQYF. The CDR3 bases are TGTGCCTGGATGCGAGGACTAGCGGGACGGTACCAAGAGACCCAGTACTTC.

The chain joins TRBV5-1 to TRBJ2-1; TRBD2 matches at 7 bases. Germline V lookup: CDR1 SGHRS, CDR2 YFSETQ. V shed 4 bases, J shed 9 bases, and the junction held 16 bases outside the gene matches. This CDR3 region has 16 residues. CDR3 nucleotide sequence: TGCGCCAGCAGCGGCGGGGGACGGGGCTGGTTAGCTGAGCAGTTCTTC. Protein product: CASSGGGRGWLAEQFF.

The CDR3 region is CASSLASGAPNEQFF. The CDR3, as DNA: TGTGCCAGCAGCTTAGCCAGCGGCGCACCCAATGAGCAGTTCTTC. The chain joins TRBV7-3 to TRBJ2-1; possibly TRBD2 for D (5 bases). Trimming pared 2 bases from V and 6 bases from J, leaving 14 bases between. The CDR3 contains 15 residues. Germline assignment: CDR1 SGHTA and CDR2 FQGTGA.

The table lists this clone with a few counts. This chain uses TRBV7-2 with TRBJ1-5, with 7 bases identical to TRBD1. Unmatched junction bases numbered 2, after V lost 5 bases and J lost 7 bases. The CDR3 sequence is 12 residues long. Germline V gene data show CDR1 as SGHTA and CDR2 as FQGNSA. CDR3 bases: TGTGCCAGCAGCCCAGGGGGGCAGCCCCAGCATTTT. It codes for CASSPGGQPQHF.

This chain links TRBV2 with TRBJ1-5; unclear D gene. This CDR3 has 17 amino acids. Germline CDR1 and CDR2: SNHLY and FYNNEI. V was trimmed by 6 bases and J by 1 base, leaving 19 bases between them. CDR3 region: CASSAPGGVGSNQPQHF. The DNA of the CDR3 is TGTGCCAGCAGCGCTCCCGGCGGGGTGGGGAGCAATCAGCCCCAGCATTTT. Combining the CDR3 with reference TRBV2 and TRBJ1-5 gives the whole variable domain EPEVTQTPSHQVTQMGQEVILRCVPISNHLYFYWYRQILGQKVEFLVSFYNNEISEKSEIFDDQFSVERPDGSNFTLKIRSTKLEDSAMYFCASSAPGGVGSNQPQHFGDGTRLSIL.

This clone is medium-sized in the sample. The gene calls are TRBV27 and TRBJ2-1; D not certain. Germline V lookup: CDR1 MNHEY, CDR2 SMNVEV (reference sequence). V shed 6 bases and J shed 2 bases, with 17 bases lying between them. The CDR3 runs to 16 residues. As DNA, the CDR3 is TGTGCCAGCAGCCCCCAAAGGCTTACTACCTACAATGAGCAGTTCTTC. It codes for CASSPQRLTTYNEQFF.

The chain carries TRBV12-5 and TRBJ1-1, with D perhaps TRBD1 (5 bases). This CDR3 contains 15 residues. CDR1 is LGHNT and CDR2 is FRNRAP in the germline V gene. V shed 1 base and J shed 0 bases, with 9 bases lying between them. Written as DNA, the CDR3 is TGTGCTAGTGGTTTGGCCAGGGCATTGAACACTGAAGCTTTCTTT. Protein sequence: CASGLARALNTEAFF.

Only a few counts were recorded for this clone. A far larger clone differs by one base, so this is likely a read error. The rearrangement joins TRBV5-5 to TRBJ2-5; maybe TRBD2 (5 bases). The CDR3 contains 16 residues. V lost 1 base to trimming and J lost 0 bases, with 13 bases between them. Germline assignment: CDR1 SGHKS and CDR2 YYEKEE (reference sequence). This chain's CDR3 is CASSLSSESYQETQYF. CDR3 DNA sequence: TGTGCCAGCAGCTTGAGTAGCGAGTCGTACCAAGAGACCCAGTACTTC.

The V gene is TRBV4-1, the J gene TRBJ2-4, with 10 bases lining up with TRBD1. The CDR3 totals 16 residues. In germline, CDR1 is MGHRA, CDR2 YSYEKL. V lost 1 base and J lost 2; bases outside the gene matches: 2. The CDR3, as DNA: TGCGCCAGCAGCCAAGGGACAGGGGGGTCCAAAAACATTCAGTACTTC. As protein: CASSQGTGGSKNIQYF.

Written as DNA, the CDR3 is TGTGCCAGCAGTTTAGGTCTGGGGGCGCGGAGCTACACCTTC. Its translation is CASSLGLGARSYTF. The rearrangement uses TRBV28 and TRBJ1-2; tentative D call: TRBD1 (6 bases). The V gene's germline CDR1 is MDHEN and CDR2 SYDVKM. The CDR3 is 14 residues long. Trimming pared 2 bases from V and 9 bases from J, leaving 16 bases between.

The chain joins TRBV28 to TRBJ1-5, with D possibly TRBD1 on 6 matching bases. Germline assignment: CDR1 MDHEN and CDR2 SYDVKM. Deletions cut 5 bases from V and 6 bases from J, with 14 bases between. The CDR3 consists of 14 residues. The CDR3: CASSPGGASQPQHF. The CDR3 region has the DNA TGTGCCAGCAGTCCTGGGGGGGCTAGTCAGCCCCAGCATTTT.